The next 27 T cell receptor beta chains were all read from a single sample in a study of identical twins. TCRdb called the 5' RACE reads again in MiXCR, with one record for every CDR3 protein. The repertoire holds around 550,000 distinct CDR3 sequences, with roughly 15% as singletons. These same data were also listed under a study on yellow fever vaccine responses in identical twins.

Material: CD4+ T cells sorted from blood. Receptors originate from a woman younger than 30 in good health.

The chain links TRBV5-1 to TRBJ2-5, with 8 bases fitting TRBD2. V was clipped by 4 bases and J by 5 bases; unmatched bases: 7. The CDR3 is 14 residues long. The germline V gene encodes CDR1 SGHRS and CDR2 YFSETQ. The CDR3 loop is CASSMGLVGETQYF. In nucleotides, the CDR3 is TGCGCCAGCAGCATGGGACTAGTGGGGGAGACCCAGTACTTC.

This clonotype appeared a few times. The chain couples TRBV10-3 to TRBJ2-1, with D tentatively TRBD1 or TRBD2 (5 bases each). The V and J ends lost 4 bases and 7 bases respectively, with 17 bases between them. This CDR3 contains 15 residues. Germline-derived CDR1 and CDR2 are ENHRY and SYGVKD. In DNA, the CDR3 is TGTGCCATCAGTGGAGGGGCTGGAACGGAGAATGAGCAGTTCTTC. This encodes CAISGGAGTENEQFF.

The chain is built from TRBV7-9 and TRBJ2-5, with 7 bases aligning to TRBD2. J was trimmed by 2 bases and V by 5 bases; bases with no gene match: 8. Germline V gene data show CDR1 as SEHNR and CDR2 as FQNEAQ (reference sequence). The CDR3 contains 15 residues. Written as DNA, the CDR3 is TGTGCCAGCAGCCCGCCGGGGAGGGGACAAGAGACCCAGTACTTC. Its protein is CASSPPGRGQETQYF.

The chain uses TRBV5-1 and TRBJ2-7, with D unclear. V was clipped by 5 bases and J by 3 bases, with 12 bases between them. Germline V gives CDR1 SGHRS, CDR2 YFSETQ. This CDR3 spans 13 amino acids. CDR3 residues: CASRPTLGYEQYF. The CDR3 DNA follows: TGCGCCAGCAGACCGACCCTGGGCTACGAGCAGTACTTC.

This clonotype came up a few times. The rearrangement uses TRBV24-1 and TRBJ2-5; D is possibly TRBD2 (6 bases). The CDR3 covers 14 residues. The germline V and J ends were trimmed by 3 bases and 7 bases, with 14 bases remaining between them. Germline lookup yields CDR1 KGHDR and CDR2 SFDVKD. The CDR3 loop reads CATSDPRGSGTQYF. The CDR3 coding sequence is TGTGCCACCAGTGATCCTCGAGGTAGCGGGACCCAGTACTTC.

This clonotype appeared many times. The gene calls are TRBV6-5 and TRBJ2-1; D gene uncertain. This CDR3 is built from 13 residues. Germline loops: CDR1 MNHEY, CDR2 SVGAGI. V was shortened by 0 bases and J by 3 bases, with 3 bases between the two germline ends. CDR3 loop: CASSYSSYNEQFF. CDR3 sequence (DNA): TGTGCCAGCAGTTACTCGAGCTACAATGAGCAGTTCTTC.

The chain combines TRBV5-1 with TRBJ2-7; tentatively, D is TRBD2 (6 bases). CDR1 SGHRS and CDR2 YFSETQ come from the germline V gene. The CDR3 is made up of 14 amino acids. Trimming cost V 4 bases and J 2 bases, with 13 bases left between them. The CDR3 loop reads CASSHGSGTYEQYF. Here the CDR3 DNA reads TGCGCCAGCAGCCACGGGAGCGGAACCTACGAGCAGTACTTC.

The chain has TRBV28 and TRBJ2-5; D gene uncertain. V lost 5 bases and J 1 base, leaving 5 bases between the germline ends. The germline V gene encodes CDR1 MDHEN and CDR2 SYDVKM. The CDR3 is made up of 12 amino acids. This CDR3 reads CASSKGQETQYF. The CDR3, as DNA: TGTGCCAGCAGTAAGGGCCAAGAGACCCAGTACTTC.

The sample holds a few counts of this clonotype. The DNA for the CDR3 is TGTGCCAGCAGTTCGGCGATCCGAGAGACCCAGTACTTC. Its translation: CASSSAIRETQYF. The chain employs TRBV12-3 or TRBV12-4 and TRBJ2-5; D call uncertain. The CDR3 length is 13 residues. Trimming removed 4 bases at V and 4 bases at J, with 10 bases between.

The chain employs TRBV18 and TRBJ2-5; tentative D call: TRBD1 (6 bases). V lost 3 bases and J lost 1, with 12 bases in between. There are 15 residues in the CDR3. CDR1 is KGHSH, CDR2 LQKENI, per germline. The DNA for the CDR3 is TGTGCCAGCTCACCCAGGACAGCCAGCCAAGAGACCCAGTACTTC. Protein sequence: CASSPRTASQETQYF.

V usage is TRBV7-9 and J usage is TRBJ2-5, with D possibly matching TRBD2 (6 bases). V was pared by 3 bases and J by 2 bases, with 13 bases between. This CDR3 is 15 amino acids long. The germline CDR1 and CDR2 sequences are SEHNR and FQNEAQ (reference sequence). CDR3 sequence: CASSFPGTEQETQYF. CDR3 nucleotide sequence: TGTGCCAGCAGCTTTCCAGGGACTGAACAAGAGACCCAGTACTTC.

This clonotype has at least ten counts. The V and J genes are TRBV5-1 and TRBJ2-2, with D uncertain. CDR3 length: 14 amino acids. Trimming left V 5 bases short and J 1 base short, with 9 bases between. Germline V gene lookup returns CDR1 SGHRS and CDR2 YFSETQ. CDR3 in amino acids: CASRGDGNTGELFF. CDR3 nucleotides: TGCGCCAGCAGAGGCGATGGGAACACCGGGGAGCTGTTTTTT.

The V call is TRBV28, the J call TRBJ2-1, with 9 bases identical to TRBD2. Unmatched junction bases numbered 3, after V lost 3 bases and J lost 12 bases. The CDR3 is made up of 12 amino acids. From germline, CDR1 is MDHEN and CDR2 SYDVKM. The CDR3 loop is CASSFPAGGQFF. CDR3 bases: TGTGCCAGCAGTTTCCCAGCGGGAGGGCAGTTCTTC.

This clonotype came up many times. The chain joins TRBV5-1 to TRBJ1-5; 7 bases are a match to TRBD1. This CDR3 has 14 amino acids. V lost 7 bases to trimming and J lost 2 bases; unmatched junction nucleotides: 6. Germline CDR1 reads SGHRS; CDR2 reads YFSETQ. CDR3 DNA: TGCGCCAGCCGCCCAGGGGGAGGCAATCAGCCCCAGCATTTT. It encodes CASRPGGGNQPQHF.

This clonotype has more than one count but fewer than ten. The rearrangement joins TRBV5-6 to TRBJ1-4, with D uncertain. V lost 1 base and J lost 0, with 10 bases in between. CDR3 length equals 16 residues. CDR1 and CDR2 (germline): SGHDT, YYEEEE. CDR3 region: CASSLRRIATNEKLFF. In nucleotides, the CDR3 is TGTGCCAGCAGCTTGAGACGAATTGCAACTAATGAAAAACTGTTTTTT.

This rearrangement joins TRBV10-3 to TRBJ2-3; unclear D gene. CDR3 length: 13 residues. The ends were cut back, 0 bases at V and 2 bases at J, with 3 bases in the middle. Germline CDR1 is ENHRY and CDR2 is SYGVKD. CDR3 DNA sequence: TGTGCCATCAGTGAGTCCAACACAGATACGCAGTATTTT. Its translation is CAISESNTDTQYF.

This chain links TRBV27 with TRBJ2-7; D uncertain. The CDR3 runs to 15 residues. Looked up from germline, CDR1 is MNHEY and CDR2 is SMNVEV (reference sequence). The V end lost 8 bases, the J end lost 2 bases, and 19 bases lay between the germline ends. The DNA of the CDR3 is TGTGCCAGCCATTCTTTCGGGTCCCCTCCCTACGAGCAGTACTTC. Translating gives CASHSFGSPPYEQYF.

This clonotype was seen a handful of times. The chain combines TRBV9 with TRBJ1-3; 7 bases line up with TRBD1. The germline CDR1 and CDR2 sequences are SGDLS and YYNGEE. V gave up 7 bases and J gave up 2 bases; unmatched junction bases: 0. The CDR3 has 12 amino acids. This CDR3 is CASGTAGNTIYF. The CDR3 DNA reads TGTGCCAGCGGGACAGCTGGAAACACCATATATTTT. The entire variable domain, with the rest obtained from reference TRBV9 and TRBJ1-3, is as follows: DSGVTQTPKHLITATGQRVTLRCSPRSGDLSVYWYQQSLDQGLQFLIQYYNGEERAKGNILERFSAQQFPDLHSELNLSSLELGDSALYFCASGTAGNTIYFGEGSWLTVV.

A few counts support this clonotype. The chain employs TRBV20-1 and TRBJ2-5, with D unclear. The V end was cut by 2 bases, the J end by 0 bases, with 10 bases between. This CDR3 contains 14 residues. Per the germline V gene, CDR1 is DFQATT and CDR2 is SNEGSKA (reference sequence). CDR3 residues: CSARTPYDQETQYF. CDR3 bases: TGCAGTGCTAGAACCCCATACGACCAAGAGACCCAGTACTTC.

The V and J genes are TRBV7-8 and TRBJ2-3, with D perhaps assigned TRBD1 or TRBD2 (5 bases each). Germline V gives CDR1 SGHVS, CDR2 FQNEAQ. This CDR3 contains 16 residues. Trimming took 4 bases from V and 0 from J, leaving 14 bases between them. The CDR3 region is CASSSGLRGSTDTQYF. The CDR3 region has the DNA TGTGCCAGCAGCTCCGGGCTCCGGGGCAGCACAGATACGCAGTATTTT.

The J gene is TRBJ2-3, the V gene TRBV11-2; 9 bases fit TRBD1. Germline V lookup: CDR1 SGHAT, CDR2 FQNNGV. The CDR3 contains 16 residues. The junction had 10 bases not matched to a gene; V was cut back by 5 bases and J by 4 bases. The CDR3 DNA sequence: TGTGCCAGCAGCCCCGGACAGGGGAGGGGGTCAGATACGCAGTATTTT. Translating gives CASSPGQGRGSDTQYF.

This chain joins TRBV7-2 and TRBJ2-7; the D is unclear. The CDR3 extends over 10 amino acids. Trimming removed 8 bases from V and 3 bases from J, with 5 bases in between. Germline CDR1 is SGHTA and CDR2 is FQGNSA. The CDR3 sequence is CASSHYEQYF. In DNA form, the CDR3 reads TGTGCCAGCTCTCACTACGAGCAGTACTTC.

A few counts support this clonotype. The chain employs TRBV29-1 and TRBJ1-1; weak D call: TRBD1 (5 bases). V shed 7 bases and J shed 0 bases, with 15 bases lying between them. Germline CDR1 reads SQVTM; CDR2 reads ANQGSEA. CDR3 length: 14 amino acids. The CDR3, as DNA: TGCAGCGCCCCCGGGACCCCCATGAACACTGAAGCTTTCTTT. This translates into CSAPGTPMNTEAFF.

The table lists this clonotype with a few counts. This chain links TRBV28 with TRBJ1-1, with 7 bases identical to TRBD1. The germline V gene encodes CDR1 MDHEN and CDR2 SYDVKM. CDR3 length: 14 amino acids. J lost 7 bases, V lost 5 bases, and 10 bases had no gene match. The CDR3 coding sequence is TGTGCCAGCAGTCCTAAGGGGACAGCCTATGAAGCTTTCTTT. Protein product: CASSPKGTAYEAFF.

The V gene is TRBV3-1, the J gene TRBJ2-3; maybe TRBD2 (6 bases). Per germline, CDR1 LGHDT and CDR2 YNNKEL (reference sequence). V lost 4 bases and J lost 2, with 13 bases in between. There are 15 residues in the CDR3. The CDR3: CASSLRGYFTDTQYF. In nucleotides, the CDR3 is TGTGCCAGCAGCCTGCGGGGTTACTTCACAGATACGCAGTATTTT.

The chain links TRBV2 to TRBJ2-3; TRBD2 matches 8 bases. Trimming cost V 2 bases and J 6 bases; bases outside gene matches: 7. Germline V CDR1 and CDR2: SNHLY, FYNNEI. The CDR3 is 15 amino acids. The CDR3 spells CASSEYGTRSDTQYF. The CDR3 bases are TGTGCCAGCAGTGAATACGGGACTAGATCGGATACGCAGTATTTT.

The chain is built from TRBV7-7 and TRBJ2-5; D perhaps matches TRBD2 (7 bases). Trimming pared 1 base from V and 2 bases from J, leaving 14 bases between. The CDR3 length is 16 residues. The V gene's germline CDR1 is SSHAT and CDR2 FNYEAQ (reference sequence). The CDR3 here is CASSLGVGGTQETQYF. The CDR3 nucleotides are TGTGCCAGCAGCTTAGGGGTGGGGGGGACACAAGAGACCCAGTACTTC.